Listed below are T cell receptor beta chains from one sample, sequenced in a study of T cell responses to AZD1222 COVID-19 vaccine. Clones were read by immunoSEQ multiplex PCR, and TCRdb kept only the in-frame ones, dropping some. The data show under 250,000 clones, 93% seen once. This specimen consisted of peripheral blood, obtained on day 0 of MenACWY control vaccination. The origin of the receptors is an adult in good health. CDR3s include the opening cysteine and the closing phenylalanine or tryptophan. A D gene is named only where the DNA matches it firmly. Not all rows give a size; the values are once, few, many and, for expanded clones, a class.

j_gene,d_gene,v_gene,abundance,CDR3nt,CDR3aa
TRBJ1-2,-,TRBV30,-,TGTGCCTGGAGTGTACTACTTGGCTACACCTTC,CAWSVLLGYTF
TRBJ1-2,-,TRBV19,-,TGTGCCAGTAGTATCAGGGGTTATGGCTACACCTTC,CASSIRGYGYTF
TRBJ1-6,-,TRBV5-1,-,TGCGCCAGCAGCTCTACAGGGCAAAACTCCTATAATTCACCCCTCCACTTT,CASSSTGQNSYNSPLHF
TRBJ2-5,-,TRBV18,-,TGTGCCAGCTCACCAAGGGTTGACGAGACCCAGTACTTC,CASSPRVDETQYF
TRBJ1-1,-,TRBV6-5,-,TGTGCCAGCAGTTACTCGACCCGCCTTGAAGCTTTCTTT,CASSYSTRLEAFF
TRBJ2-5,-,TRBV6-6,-,TGTGCCAGCAGGACGGGGGTGGAGACCCAGTACTTC,CASRTGVETQYF
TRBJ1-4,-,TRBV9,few,TGTGCCAGCAGCGTGGGGGGACTGAGTAATGAAAAACTGTTTTTT,CASSVGGLSNEKLFF
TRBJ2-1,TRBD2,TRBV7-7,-,TGTGCTAGCAGCTTAGCGACTAGCGGGTCTTACAATGAGCAGTTCTTC,CASSLATSGSYNEQFF
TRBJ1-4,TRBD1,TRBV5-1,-,TGCGCCAGCAGCTCCCGGGACAGGGCAATCAGGGGTGAAAAACTGTTTTTT,CASSSRDRAIRGEKLFF
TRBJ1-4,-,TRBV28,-,TGTGCCAGCAGTTTTGGGGAAGGGGAAAAACTGTTTTTT,CASSFGEGEKLFF
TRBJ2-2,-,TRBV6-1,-,TGTGCCAGCAGTGACAGGGTGGTAGGGGAGCTGTTTTTT,CASSDRVVGELFF
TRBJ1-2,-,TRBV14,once,TGTGCCAGCAGCCGACAGAACTATGGCTACACCTTC,CASSRQNYGYTF
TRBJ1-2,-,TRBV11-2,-,TGTGCCAGCAGCCGTAGCCCGGACAGCTGGAGTGGCTACACCTTC,CASSRSPDSWSGYTF
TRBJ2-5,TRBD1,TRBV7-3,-,TGTGCCAGCAGCTCCAAGGACAGGGTTAGAGAGACCCAGTACTTC,CASSSKDRVRETQYF
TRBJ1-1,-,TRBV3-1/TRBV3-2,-,TGTGCCAGCAGCCAAGGATCGAACACTGAAGCTTTCTTT,CASSQGSNTEAFF
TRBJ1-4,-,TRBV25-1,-,TGTGCCAGCAGTGAAGGGGGCACTAATGAAAAACTGTTTTTT,CASSEGGTNEKLFF
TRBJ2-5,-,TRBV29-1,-,TGCAGCGTTGCAGAGACCGGGGAGACCCAGTACTTC,CSVAETGETQYF
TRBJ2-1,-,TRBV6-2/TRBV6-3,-,TGTGCCAGCCGCCCATTCCGGGGGGCTTACAATGAGCAGTTCTTC,CASRPFRGAYNEQFF
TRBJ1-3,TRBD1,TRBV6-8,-,TGTGCCAGCAGTTACCACCGGGACAGCTCTGGAAACACCATATATTTT,CASSYHRDSSGNTIYF
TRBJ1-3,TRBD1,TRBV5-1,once,TGCGCCAGCAGCTTGGAGGGGGCAAGCTCTGGAAACACCATATATTTT,CASSLEGASSGNTIYF
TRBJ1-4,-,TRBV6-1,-,TGTGCCAGCAGTGAAACGGGGAACCTTAATGAAAAACTGTTTTTT,CASSETGNLNEKLFF
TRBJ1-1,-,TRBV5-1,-,TGCGCCAGCAGCTCCGGGGGGAGTGAAGCTTTCTTT,CASSSGGSEAFF
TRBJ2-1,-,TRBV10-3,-,TGTGCCATCAGTGAGTCGCTAGCCGCCAATGAGCAGTTCTTC,CAISESLAANEQFF
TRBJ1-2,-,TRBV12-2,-,TGTGCAAGTCGGTTAGAAGGGGCAGAACAGGGGTATATCAAAAACTATGGCTACACCTTC,CASRLEGAEQGYIKNYGYTF
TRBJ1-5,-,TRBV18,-,TGTGCCAGCTCACCACCGACGGCCCAGGGGCAGCCCCAGCATTTT,CASSPPTAQGQPQHF
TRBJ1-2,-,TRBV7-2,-,TGTGCCAGCAGGGGGGACCTAGCAAGCTATGGCTACACCTTC,CASRGDLASYGYTF
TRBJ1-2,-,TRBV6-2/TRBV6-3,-,TGTGCCAGCAGTTTACAGGTCGACTATGGCTACACCTTC,CASSLQVDYGYTF
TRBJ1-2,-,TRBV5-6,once,TGTGCCAGCAGCTTGGCAGGTGGGCAACCTCTCACCTTC,CASSLAGGQPLTF
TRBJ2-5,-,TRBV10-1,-,TGCGCCAGCAGTGAAGACCACAGGGTGTACCGAGAGACCCAGTACTTC,CASSEDHRVYRETQYF
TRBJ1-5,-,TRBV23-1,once,TGCGCCAGCAGTGCCCCTAGAAATAGCAATCAGCCCCAGCATTTT,CASSAPRNSNQPQHF
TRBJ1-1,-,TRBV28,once,TGTGCCAGCAGCGACAGGTGGTTTATTGAAGCTTTCTTT,CASSDRWFIEAFF
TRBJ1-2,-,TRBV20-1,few,TGCAGTGCTAGAGATGACTATGGCTACACCTTC,CSARDDYGYTF
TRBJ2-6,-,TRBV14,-,TGTGCCAGCAGCCACACCCAGACAGACTTTAGCTCTGGGGCCAACGTCCTGACTTTC,CASSHTQTDFSSGANVLTF
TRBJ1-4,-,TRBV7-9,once,TGTGCCAGCAGCCCCGGGCCCGAAAAACTGTTTTTT,CASSPGPEKLFF